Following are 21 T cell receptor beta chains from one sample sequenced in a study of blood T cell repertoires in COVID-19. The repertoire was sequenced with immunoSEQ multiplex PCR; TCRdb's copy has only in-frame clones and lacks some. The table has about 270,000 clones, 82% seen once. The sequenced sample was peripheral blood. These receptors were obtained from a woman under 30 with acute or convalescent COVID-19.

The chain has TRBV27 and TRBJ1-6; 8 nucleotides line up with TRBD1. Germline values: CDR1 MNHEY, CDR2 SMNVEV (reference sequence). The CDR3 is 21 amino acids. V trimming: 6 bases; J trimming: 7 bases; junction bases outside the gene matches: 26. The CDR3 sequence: CASSSDRVAREASGLNSPLHF. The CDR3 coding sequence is TGTGCCAGCAGCTCGGACAGGGTTGCTCGAGAAGCCAGTGGGTTAAATTCACCCCTCCACTTT.

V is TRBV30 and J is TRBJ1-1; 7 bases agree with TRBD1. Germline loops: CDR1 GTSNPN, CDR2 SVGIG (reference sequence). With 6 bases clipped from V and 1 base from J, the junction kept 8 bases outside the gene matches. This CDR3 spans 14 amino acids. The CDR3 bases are TGTGCCTGTTCGACAGGGAGAGGGAACACTGAAGCTTTCTTT. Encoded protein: CACSTGRGNTEAFF.

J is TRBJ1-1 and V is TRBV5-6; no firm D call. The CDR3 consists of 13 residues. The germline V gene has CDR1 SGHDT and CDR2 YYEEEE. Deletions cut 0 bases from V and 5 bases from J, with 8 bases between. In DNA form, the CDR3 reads TGTGCCAGCAGCTTGGACGCGGGGACTGAAGCTTTCTTT. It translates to CASSLDAGTEAFF. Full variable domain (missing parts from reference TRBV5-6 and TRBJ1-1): DAGVTQSPTHLIKTRGQQVTLRCSPKSGHDTVSWYQQALGQGPQFIFQYYEEEERQRGNFPDRFSGHQFPNYSSELNVNALLLGDSALYLCASSLDAGTEAFFGQGTRLTVV.

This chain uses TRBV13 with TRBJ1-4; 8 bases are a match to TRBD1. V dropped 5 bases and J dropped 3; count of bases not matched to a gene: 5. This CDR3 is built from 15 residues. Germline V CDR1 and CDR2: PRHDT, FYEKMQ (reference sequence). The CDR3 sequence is CASSPDRVANEKLFF. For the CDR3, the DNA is TGTGCCAGCAGCCCGGACAGGGTGGCTAATGAAAAACTGTTTTTT.

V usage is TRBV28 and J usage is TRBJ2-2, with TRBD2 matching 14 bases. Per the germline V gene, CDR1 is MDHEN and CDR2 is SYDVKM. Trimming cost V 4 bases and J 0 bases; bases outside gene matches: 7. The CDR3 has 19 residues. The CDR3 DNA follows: TGTGCCAGCAGTTCGACGGGACTAGCGGGAGCCTCGAACACCGGGGAGCTGTTTTTT. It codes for CASSSTGLAGASNTGELFF.

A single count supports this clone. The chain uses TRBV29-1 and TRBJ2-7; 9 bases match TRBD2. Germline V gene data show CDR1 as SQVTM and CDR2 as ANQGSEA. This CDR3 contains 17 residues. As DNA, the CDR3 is TGCCCCGAGGGGGGAGGACTAGCGAACCTCATCCGCTACGAGCAGTACTTC. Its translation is CPEGGGLANLIRYEQYF.

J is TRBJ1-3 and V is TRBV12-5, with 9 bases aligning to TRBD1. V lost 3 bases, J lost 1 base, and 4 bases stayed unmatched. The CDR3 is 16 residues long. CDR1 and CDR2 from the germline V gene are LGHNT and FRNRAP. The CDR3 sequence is CASGFTGGLSGNTIYF. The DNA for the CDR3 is TGTGCTAGTGGTTTCACAGGGGGCCTGTCTGGAAACACCATATATTTT.

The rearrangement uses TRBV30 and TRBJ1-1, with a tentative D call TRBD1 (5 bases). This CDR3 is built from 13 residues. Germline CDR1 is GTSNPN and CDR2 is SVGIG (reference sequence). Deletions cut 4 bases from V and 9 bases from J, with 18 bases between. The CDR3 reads CAWNRDSGRQAFF. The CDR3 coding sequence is TGTGCCTGGAACCGGGACTCAGGTCGTCAAGCTTTCTTT.

The CDR3 reads CASSLTVSNQPQHF. The CDR3 nucleotides read TGCGCCAGCAGCCTGACAGTTAGCAATCAGCCCCAGCATTTT. The rearrangement joins TRBV4-3 to TRBJ1-5; a weak D match, TRBD1 (5 bases). The CDR3 contains 14 residues. Trimming stripped 4 bases from V and 0 bases from J, with 7 bases between. Germline assignment: CDR1 LGHNA and CDR2 YSLEER.

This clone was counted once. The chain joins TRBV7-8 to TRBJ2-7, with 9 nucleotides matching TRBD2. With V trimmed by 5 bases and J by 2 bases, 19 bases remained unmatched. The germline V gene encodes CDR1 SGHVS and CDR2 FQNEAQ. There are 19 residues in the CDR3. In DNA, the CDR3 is TGTGCCAGCAGCCCCCGAGTAGCGGGAGCGGGGGAGGTGGCCTACGAGCAGTACTTC. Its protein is CASSPRVAGAGEVAYEQYF.

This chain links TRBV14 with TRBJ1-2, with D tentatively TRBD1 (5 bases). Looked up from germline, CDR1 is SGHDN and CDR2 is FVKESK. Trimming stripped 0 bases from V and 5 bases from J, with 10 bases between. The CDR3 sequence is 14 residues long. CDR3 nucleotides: TGTGCCAGCAGCCAAGAGACAGTGGCGTATGGCTACACCTTC. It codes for CASSQETVAYGYTF.

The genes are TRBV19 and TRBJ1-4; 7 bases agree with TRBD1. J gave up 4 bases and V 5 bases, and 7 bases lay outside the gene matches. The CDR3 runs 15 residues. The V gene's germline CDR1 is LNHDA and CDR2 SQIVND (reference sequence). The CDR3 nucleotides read TGTGCCAGTAGTTGGAGGACAGGTCATAATGAAAAACTGTTTTTT. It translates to CASSWRTGHNEKLFF.

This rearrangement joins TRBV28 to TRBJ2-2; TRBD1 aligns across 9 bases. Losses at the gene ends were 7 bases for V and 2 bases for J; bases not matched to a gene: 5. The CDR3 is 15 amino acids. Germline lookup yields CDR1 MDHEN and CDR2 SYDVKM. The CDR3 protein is CASTRDRVNTGELFF. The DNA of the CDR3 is TGTGCCAGCACCCGGGACAGGGTCAACACCGGGGAGCTGTTTTTT.

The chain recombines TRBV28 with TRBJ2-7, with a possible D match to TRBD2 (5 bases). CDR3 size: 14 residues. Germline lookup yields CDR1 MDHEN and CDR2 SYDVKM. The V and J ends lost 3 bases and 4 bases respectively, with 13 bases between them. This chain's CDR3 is CASSLGGLGYEQYF. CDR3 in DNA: TGTGCCAGCAGTTTGGGCGGGCTCGGGTACGAGCAGTACTTC.

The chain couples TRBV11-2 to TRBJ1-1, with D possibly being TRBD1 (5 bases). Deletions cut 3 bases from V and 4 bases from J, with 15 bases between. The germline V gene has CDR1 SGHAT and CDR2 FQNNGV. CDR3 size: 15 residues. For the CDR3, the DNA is TGTGCCAGCAGCTTCCCGGACCGTAGGGGCACTGAAGCTTTCTTT. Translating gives CASSFPDRRGTEAFF.

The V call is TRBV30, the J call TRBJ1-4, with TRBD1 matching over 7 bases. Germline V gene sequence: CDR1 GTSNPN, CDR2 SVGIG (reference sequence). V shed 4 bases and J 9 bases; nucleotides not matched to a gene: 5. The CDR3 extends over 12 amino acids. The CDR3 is CAWKGAGKKLFF. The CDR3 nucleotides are TGTGCCTGGAAGGGGGCAGGGAAAAAACTGTTTTTT. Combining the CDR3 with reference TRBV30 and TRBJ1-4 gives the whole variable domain SQTIHQWPATLVQPVGSPLSLECTVEGTSNPNLYWYRQAAGRGLQLLFYSVGIGQISSEVPQNLSASRPQDRQFILSSKKLLLSDSGFYLCAWKGAGKKLFFGSGTQLSVL.

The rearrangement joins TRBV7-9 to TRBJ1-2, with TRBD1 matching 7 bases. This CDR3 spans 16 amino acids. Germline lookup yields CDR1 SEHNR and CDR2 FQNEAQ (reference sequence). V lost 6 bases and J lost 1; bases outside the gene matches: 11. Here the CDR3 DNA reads TGTGCCAGCAGACCCCTGACAGGGCCTATTAACTATGGCTACACCTTC. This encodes CASRPLTGPINYGYTF. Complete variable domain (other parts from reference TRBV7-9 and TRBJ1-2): DTGVSQNPRHKITKRGQNVTFRCDPISEHNRLYWYRQTLGQGPEFLTYFQNEAQLEKSRLLSDRFSAERPKGSFSTLEIQRTEQGDSAMYLCASRPLTGPINYGYTFGSGTRLTVV.

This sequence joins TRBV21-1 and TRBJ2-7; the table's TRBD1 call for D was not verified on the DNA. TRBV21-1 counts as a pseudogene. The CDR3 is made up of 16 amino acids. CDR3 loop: CASSQNRDRALYEQYF. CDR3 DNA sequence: TGTGCCAGCAGCCAGAACCGGGACAGGGCTCTCTACGAGCAGTACTTC.

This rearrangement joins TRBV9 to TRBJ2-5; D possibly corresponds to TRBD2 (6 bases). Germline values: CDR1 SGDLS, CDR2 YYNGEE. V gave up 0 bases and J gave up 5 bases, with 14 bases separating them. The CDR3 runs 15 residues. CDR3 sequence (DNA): TGTGCCAGCAGCGTAGATGGGGGGTATTGGGAGACCCAGTACTTC. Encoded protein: CASSVDGGYWETQYF.

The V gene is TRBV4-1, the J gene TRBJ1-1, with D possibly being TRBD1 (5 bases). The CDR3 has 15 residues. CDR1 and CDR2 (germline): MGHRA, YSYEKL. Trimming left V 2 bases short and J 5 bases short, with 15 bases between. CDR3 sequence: CASSQSLVRGTEAFF. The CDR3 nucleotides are TGCGCCAGCAGCCAATCCCTAGTTAGGGGTACTGAAGCTTTCTTT.

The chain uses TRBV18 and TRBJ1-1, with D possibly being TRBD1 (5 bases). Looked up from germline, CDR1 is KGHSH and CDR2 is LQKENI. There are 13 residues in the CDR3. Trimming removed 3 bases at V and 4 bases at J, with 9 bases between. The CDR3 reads CASSPDSVTEAFF. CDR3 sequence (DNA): TGTGCCAGCTCACCTGACAGCGTCACTGAAGCTTTCTTT. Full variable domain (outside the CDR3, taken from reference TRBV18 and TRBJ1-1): NAGVMQNPRHLVRRRGQEARLRCSPMKGHSHVYWYRQLPEEGLKFMVYLQKENIIDESGMPKERFSAEFPKEGPSILRIQQVVRGDSAAYFCASSPDSVTEAFFGQGTRLTVV.